Included here is one TCR beta chain sequence, with context. As yet, its antigen is unknown. Naive CD8 cells were CD45RO-negative, positively selected for CCR7, excluding terminally differentiated effector memory CD45RA+ cells. V lost 4 bases to trimming and J lost 2 bases; unmatched junction nucleotides: 4. Germline V gene lookup returns CDR1 MNHEY and CDR2 SMNVEV (reference sequence). The length of the CDR3 is 14 residues. This record comes from a study of shared clonotypes between healthy human individuals. Study-wide results and limits: As a rule, naive subsets had a larger estimated richness than memory subsets.

This table comes from immunoSEQ multiplex PCR, and its TCRdb copy is limited to in-frame clones, with some not included. The data show around 600,000 clones, with about 95% seen just once and approximately 0.12% held by the top ten. This clonotype was obtained from a woman younger than 45 in good health. Sequenced material: naive CD8+ T cells sorted from blood. The chain has TRBV27 and TRBJ2-7, with TRBD2 matching over 8 bases. CDR3 in amino acids: CASSSRGGAYEQYF. The CDR3 DNA is TGTGCCAGCAGTTCCCGGGGGGGGGCCTACGAGCAGTACTTC.